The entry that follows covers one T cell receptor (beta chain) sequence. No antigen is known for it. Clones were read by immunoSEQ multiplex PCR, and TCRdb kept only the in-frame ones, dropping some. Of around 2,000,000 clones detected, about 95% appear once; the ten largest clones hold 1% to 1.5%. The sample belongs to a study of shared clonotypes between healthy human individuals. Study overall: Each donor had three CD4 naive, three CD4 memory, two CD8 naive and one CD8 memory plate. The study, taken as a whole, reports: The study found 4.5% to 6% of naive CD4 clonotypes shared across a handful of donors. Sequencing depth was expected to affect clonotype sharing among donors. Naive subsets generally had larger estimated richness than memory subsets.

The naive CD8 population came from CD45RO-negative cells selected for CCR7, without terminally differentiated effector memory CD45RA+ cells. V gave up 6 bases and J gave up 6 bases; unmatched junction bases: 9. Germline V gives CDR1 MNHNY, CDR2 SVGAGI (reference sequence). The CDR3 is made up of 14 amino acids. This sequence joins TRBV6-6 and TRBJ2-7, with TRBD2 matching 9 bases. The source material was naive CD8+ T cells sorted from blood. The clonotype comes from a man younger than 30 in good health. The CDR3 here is CASSHLSGSTEQYF. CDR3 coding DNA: TGTGCCAGCAGCCACCTTAGCGGGAGTACCGAGCAGTACTTC.